This T cell receptor (beta chain) was identified in a study of molecular identifiers for immune sequencing clone quantification. Across the study: In replicates, RNA taken from around 18,000 or 91,000 naive CD8 cells was divided five ways, and four portions underwent sequencing. Study-wide findings and caveats: With a barcode shared among identical TCR molecules, highly expanded clone sizes could be underestimated.

As previously described, bulk TCR libraries were made using listed TCR primers. TCRdb reanalysed the PCR reads using MiXCR and keeps one entry per CDR3 protein. The sample gives about 100,000 distinct CDR3 sequences, about 35% of which show up once; approximately 10% is in the top ten. As to this clonotype: The antigen remains undetermined.

The specimen sequenced was naive CD8+ T cells from blood, with Jurkat cell RNA spiked in. The subset is: FACS-sorted CD8+CD4-CCR7+CD45RA+ naive T cells. The TCR was taken from a human donor in good health. Some libraries in this study had Jurkat cell RNA spiked in.

The CDR3 protein is CASSAATGGKTEAFF. The DNA of the CDR3 is TGTGCCAGCAGCGCAGCGACAGGGGGCAAGACTGAAGCTTTCTTT. The chain links TRBV9 to TRBJ1-1; 10 bases are a match to TRBD1. The CDR3 length is 15 residues. J was trimmed by 5 bases and V by 3 bases; bases with no gene match: 7. Germline V gene data show CDR1 as SGDLS and CDR2 as YYNGEE. The full variable domain, its missing parts supplied by reference TRBV9 and TRBJ1-1, is DSGVTQTPKHLITATGQRVTLRCSPRSGDLSVYWYQQSLDQGLQFLIQYYNGEERAKGNILERFSAQQFPDLHSELNLSSLELGDSALYFCASSAATGGKTEAFFGQGTRLTVV.